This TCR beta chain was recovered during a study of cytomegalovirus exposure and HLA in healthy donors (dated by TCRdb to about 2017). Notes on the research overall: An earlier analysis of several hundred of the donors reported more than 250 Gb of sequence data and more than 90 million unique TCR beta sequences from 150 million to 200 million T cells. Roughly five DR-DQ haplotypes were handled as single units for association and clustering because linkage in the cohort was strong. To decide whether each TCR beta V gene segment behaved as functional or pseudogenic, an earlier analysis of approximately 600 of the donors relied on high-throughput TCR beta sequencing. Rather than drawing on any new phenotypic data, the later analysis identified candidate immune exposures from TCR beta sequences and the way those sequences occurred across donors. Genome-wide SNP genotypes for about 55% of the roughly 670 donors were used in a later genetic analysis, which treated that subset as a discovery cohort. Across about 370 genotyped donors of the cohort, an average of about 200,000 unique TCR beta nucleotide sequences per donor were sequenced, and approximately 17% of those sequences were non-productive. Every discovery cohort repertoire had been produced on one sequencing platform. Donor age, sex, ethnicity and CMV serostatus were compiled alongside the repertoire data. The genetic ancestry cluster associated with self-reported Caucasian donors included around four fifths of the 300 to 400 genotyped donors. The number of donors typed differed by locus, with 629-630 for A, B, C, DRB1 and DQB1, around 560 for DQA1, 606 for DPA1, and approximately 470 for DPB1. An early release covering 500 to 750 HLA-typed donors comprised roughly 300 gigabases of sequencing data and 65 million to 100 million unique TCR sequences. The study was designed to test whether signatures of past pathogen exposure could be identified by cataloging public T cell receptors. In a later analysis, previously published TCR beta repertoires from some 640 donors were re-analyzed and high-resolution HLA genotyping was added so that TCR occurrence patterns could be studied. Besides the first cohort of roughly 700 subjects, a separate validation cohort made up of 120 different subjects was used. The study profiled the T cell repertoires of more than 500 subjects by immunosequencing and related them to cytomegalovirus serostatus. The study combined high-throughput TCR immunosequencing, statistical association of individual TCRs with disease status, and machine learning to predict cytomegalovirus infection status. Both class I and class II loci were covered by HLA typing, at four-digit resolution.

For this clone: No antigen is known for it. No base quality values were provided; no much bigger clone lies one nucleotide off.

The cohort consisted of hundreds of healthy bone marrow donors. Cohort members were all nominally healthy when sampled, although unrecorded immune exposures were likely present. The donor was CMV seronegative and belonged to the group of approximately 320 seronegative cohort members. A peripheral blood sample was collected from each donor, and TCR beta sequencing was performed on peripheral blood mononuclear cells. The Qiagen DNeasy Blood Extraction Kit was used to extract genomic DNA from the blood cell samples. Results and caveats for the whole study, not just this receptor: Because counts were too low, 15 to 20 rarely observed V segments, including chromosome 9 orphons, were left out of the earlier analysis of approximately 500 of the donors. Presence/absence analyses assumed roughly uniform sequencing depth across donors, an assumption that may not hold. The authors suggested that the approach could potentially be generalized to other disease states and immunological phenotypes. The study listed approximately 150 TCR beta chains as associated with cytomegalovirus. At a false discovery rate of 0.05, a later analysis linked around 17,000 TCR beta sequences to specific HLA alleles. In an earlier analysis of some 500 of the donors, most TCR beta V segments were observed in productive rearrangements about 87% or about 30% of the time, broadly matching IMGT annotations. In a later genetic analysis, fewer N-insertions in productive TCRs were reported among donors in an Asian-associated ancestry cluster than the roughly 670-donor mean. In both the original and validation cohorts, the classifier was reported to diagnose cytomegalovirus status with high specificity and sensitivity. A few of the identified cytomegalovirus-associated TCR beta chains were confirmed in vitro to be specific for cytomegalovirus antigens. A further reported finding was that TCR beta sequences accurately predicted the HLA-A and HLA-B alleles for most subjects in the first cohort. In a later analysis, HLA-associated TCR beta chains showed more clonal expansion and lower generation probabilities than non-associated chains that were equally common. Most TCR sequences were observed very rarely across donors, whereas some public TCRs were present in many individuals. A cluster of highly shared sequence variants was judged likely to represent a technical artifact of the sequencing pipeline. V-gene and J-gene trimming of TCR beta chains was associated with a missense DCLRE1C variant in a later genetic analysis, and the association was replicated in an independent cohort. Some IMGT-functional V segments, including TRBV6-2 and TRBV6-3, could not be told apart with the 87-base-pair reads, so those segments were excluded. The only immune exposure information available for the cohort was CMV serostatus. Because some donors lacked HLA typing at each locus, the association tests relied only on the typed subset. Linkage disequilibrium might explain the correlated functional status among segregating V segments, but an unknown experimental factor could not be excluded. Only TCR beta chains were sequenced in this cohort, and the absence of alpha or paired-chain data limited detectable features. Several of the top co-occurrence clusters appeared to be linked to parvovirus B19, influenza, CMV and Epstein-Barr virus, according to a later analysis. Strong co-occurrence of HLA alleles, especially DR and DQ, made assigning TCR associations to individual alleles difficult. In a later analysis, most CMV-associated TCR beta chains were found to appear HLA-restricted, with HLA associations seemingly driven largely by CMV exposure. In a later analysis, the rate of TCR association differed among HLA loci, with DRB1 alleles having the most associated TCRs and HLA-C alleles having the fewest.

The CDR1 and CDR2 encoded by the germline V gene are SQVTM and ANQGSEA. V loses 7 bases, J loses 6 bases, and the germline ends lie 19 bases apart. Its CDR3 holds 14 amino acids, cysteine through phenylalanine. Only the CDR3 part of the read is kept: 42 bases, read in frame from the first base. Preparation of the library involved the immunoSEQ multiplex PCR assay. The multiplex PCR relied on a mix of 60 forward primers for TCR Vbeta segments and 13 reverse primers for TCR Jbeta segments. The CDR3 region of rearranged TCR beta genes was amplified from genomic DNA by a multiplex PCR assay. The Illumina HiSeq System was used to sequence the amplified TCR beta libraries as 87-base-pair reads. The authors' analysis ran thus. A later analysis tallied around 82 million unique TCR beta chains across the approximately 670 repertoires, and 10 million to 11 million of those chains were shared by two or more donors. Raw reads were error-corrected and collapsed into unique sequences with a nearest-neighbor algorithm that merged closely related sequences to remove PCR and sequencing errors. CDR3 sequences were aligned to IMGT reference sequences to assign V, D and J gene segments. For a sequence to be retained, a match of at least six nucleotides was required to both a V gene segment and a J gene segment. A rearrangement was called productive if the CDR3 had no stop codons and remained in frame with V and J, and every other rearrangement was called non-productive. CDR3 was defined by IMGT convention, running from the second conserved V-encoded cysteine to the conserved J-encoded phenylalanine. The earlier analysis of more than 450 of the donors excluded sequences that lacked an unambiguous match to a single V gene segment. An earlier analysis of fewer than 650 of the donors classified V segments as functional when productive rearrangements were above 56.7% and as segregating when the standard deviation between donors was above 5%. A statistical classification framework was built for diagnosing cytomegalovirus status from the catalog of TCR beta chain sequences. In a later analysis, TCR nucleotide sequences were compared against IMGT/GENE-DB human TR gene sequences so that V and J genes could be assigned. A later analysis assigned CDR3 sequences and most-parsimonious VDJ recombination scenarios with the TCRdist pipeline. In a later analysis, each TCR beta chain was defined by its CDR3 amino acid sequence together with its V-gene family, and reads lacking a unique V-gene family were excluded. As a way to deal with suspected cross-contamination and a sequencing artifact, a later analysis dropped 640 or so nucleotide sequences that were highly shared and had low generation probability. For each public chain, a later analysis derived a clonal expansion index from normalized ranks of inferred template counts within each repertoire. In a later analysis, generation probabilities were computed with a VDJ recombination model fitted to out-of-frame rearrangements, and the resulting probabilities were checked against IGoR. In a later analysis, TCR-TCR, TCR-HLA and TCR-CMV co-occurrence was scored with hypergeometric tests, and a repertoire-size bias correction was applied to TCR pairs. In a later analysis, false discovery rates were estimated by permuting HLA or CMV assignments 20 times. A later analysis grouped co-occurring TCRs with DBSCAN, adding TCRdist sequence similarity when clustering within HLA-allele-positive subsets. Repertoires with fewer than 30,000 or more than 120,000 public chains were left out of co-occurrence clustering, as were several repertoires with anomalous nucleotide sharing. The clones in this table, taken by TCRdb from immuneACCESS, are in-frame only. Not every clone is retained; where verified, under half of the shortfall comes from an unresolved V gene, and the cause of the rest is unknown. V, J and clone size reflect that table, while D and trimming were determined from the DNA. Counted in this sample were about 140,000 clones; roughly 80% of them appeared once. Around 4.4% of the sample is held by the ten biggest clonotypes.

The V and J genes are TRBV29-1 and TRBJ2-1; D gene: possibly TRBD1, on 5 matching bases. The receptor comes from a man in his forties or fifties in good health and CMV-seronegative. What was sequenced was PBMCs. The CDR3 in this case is CSAPLPQDGNEQFF. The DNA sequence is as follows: TGCAGCGCCCCCCTCCCACAGGATGGCAATGAGCAGTTCTTC.